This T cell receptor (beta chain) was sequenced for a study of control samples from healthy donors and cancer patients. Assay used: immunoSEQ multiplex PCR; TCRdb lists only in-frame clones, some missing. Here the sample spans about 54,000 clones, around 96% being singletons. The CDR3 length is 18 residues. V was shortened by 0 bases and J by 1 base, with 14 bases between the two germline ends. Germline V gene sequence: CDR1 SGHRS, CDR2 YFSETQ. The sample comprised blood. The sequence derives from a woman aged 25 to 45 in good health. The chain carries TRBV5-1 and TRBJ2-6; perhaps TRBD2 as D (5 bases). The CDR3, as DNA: TGCGCCAGCAGCTTGGATCTGACTACGACTTCTGGGGCCAACGTCCTGACTTTC. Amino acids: CASSLDLTTTSGANVLTF.